The sequence of this T cell receptor beta chain was determined in a study of immune evolution from preneoplasia to lung adenocarcinoma. Turning to the study itself: HLA loss of heterozygosity: about 7% AIS, about 15% MIA, around 33% ADC, none AAH.

Study results and caveats: Later-stage lesions appeared to have more T cells, more diversity, less clonality. From normal lung to invasive adenocarcinoma, top clone frequencies appeared to decrease.

There are a few counts of this clone. Its antigen remains unidentified. Sequencing used immunoSEQ multiplex PCR; TCRdb keeps in-frame clones, though not all of them. Here the sample spans 8,500 to 13,000 clones, 65% to 90% being singletons. This CDR3 region has 13 residues. Germline CDR1 and CDR2: SGHTA and FQGTGA. Trimming took off 6 bases at V and 2 bases at J, with 10 bases between the two ends. Patient tissue came from resections in Japan or China, 2014–2017. The sequencing sample was made of FFPE minimally invasive lung adenocarcinoma tissue. The TCR was taken from a person aged 65-85 years with lung adenocarcinoma. The chain recombines TRBV7-3 with TRBJ1-1; no firm D call. CDR3 nucleotides: TGTGCCAGCAGTCCGGACGGAAACACTGAAGCTTTCTTT. It codes for CASSPDGNTEAFF.